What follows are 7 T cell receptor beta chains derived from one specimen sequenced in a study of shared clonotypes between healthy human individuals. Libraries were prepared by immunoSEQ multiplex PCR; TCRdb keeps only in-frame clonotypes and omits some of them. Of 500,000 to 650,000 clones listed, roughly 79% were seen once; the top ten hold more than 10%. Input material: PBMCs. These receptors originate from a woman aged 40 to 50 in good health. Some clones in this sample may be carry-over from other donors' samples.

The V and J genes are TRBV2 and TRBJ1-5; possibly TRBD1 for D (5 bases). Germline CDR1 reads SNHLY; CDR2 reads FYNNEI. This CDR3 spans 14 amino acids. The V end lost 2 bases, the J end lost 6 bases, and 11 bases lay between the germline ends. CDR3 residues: CASSERQGFQPQHF. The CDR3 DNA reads TGTGCCAGCAGTGAACGCCAGGGTTTTCAGCCCCAGCATTTT.

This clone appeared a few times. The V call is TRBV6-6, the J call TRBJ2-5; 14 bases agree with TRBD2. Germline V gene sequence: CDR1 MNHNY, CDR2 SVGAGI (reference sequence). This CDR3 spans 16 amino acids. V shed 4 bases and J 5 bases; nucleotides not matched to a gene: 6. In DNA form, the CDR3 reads TGTGCCAGCAGTTGGGGACTAGCGGGAGCCGGGGAGACCCAGTACTTC. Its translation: CASSWGLAGAGETQYF.

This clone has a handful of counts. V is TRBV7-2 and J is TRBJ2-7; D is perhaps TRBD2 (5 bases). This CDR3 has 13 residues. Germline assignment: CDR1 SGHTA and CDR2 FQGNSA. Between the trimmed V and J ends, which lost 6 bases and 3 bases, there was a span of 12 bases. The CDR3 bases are TGTGCCAGCAGTTTTTACGGGAACTACGAGCAGTACTTC. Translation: CASSFYGNYEQYF. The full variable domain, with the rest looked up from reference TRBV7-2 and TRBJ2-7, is GAGVSQSPSNKVTEKGKDVELRCDPISGHTALYWYRQSLGQGLEFLIYFQGNSAPDKSGLPSDRFSAERTGGSVSTLTIQRTQQEDSAVYLCASSFYGNYEQYFGPGTRLTVT.

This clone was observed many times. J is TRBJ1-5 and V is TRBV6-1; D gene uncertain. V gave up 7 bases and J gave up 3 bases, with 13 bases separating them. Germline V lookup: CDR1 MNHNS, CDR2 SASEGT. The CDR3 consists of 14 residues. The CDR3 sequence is CASTLPTYNQPQHF. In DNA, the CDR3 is TGTGCCAGCACCCTCCCGACCTACAATCAGCCCCAGCATTTT.

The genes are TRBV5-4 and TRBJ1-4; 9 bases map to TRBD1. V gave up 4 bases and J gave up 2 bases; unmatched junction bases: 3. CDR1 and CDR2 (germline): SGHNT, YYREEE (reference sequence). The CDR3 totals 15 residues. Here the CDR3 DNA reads TGTGCCAGCAGCATCGACAGGGGGACTAATGAAAAACTGTTTTTT. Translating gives CASSIDRGTNEKLFF.

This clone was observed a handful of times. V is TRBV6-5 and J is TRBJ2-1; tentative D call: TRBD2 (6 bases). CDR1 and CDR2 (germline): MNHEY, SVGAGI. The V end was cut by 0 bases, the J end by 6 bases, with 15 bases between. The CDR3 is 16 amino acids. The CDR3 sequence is CASSYSAELAGNEQFF. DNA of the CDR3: TGTGCCAGCAGTTACTCTGCGGAACTAGCTGGCAATGAGCAGTTCTTC.

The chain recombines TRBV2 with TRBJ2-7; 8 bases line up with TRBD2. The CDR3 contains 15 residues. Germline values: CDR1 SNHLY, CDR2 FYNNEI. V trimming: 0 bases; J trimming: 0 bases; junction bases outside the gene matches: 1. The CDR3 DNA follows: TGTGCCAGCAGTGAAGCAAGCGGGAGCTCCTACGAGCAGTACTTC. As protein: CASSEASGSSYEQYF.